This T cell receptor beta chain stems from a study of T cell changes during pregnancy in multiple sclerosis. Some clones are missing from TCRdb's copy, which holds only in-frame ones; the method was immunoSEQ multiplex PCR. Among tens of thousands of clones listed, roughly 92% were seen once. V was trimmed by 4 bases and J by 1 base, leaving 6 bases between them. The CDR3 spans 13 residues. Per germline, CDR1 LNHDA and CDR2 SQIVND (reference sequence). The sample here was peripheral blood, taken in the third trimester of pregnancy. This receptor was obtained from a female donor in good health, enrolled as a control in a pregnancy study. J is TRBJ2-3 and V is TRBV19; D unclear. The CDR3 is CASSTFGTDTQYF. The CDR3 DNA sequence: TGTGCCAGTAGTACGTTCGGCACAGATACGCAGTATTTT.